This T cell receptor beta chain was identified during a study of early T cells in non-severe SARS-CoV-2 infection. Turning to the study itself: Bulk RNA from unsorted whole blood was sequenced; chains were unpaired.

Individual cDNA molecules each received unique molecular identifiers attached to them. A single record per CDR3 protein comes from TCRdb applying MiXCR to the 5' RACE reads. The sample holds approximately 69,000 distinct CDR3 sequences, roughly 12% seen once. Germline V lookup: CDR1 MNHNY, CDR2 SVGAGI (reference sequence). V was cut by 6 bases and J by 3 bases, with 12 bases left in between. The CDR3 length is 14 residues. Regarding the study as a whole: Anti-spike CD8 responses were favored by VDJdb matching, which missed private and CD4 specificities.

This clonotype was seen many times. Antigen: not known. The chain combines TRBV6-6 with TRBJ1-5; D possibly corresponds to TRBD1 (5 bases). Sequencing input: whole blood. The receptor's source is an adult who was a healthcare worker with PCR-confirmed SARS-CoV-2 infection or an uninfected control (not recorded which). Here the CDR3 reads CASSPTVNNQPQHF. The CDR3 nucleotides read TGTGCCAGCAGCCCGACAGTGAACAATCAGCCCCAGCATTTT.